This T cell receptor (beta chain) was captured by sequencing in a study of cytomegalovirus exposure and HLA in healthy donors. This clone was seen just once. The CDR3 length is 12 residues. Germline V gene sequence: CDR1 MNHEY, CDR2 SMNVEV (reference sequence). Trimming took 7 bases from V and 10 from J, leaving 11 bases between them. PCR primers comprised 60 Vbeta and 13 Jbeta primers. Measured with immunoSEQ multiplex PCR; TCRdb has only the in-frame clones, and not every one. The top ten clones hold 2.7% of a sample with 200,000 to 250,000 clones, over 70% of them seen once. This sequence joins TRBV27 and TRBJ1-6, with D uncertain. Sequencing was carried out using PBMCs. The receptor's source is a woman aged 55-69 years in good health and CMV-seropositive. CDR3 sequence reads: CASNTRRSPLHF. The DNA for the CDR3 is TGTGCCAGCAATACGAGGCGGTCACCCCTCCACTTT.